This TCR beta chain was retrieved from a study of vaccination effects on CD4 cells after COVID-19. Study-level findings and limits: Vaccine- and infection-induced clones showed marked clonal contraction late following vaccination.

The repertoire was sequenced with immunoSEQ multiplex PCR; TCRdb's copy has only in-frame clones and lacks some. The table shows 30,000 to 35,000 clones, with over 70% occurring only once. Between the trimmed V and J ends, which lost 0 bases and 8 bases, there was a span of 10 bases. This CDR3 is 13 amino acids long. In germline, CDR1 is SGHTA, CDR2 FQGNSA. Regarding this clone: Its antigen remains unknown.

CD4+ T cell isolation took place after nine to eleven days of culture. Participants received two doses of either the BNT162b2 or mRNA-1273 vaccine. The starting material was CD4+ T cells from PBMCs cultured without peptide, obtained after COVID-19 vaccination. This receptor was identified in a human donor who received a COVID-19 vaccine. The chain carries TRBV7-2 and TRBJ1-2; tentative D call: TRBD1 (5 bases). The CDR3 here is CASSLAFGDGYTF. In DNA, the CDR3 is TGTGCCAGCAGCTTAGCGTTCGGGGACGGCTACACCTTC.